The 20 T cell receptor beta chains in this list originate from one sample, sequenced in a study of blood T cell repertoires in COVID-19. TCRdb's copy holds only in-frame clones and misses some; the assay was immunoSEQ multiplex PCR. The sample has about 94,000 clones; approximately 84% are singletons. The sequenced sample was peripheral blood. The receptors come from a man aged 60-69 years with acute or convalescent COVID-19.

The V gene is TRBV2, the J gene TRBJ1-2; possible D gene TRBD1, 6 bases. The CDR3 is 17 amino acids. Germline CDR1 and CDR2: SNHLY and FYNNEI. Trimming took off 7 bases at V and 0 bases at J, with 21 bases between the two ends. CDR3 in DNA: TGTGCCAGCACCGGGGACGGCAGGGGAAATTCTAACTATGGCTACACCTTC. It codes for CASTGDGRGNSNYGYTF. The variable domain in full, completed from reference TRBV2 and TRBJ1-2, reads EPEVTQTPSHQVTQMGQEVILRCVPISNHLYFYWYRQILGQKVEFLVSFYNNEISEKSEIFDDQFSVERPDGSNFTLKIRSTKLEDSAMYFCASTGDGRGNSNYGYTFGSGTRLTVV.

The rearrangement joins TRBV20-1 to TRBJ2-7; D not certain. V lost 6 bases and J 5 bases, leaving 11 bases between the germline ends. The CDR3 length is 11 residues. Germline V gene lookup returns CDR1 DFQATT and CDR2 SNEGSKA (reference sequence). DNA of the CDR3: TGCAGTGCCATGTCAGGCCACGAGCAGTACTTC. It codes for CSAMSGHEQYF.

V is TRBV11-2 and J is TRBJ1-4, with a tentative D call TRBD1 (6 bases). The germline gives CDR1 SGHAT, CDR2 FQNNGV. Trimming took off 6 bases at V and 0 bases at J, with 17 bases between the two ends. The CDR3 length is 17 residues. The DNA for the CDR3 is TGTGCCAGCAGGACCTTGACAGGCCGATCAACTAATGAAAAACTGTTTTTT. Residues: CASRTLTGRSTNEKLFF.

CDR3 region: CASSSGQVYGYTF. CDR3 nucleotide sequence: TGCGCCAGCAGTAGTGGACAGGTCTATGGCTACACCTTC. This sequence joins TRBV10-2 and TRBJ1-2, with TRBD1 matching over 7 bases. Per germline, CDR1 WSHSY and CDR2 SAAADI. The CDR3 runs to 13 residues. The V and J ends lost 5 bases and 4 bases, in that order; junction bases with no gene match: 4.

The rearrangement uses TRBV6-1 and TRBJ2-7; 12 nucleotides agree with TRBD2. This CDR3 is built from 16 residues. The V and J ends lost 1 base and 4 bases, in that order; junction bases with no gene match: 5. CDR1 and CDR2 from the germline V gene are MNHNS and SASEGT. DNA of the CDR3: TGTGCCAGCAGTGAAGGGCCCGGACTAGCGGGGTACGAGCAGTACTTC. This encodes CASSEGPGLAGYEQYF.

This sequence joins TRBV18 and TRBJ1-5, with D perhaps matching TRBD1 (5 bases). From germline, CDR1 is KGHSH and CDR2 LQKENI. V was pared by 2 bases and J by 7 bases, with 9 bases between. The CDR3 is made up of 13 amino acids. The CDR3 DNA is TGTGCCAGCTCACCAGCCAGGGAACAGCCCCAGCATTTT. Translation: CASSPAREQPQHF.

The chain's CDR3 is CASRGANVLTF. The CDR3 bases are TGTGCCAGCCGGGGGGCCAACGTCCTGACTTTC. The chain joins TRBV6-5 to TRBJ2-6, with D unresolved. Germline V CDR1 and CDR2: MNHEY, SVGAGI. CDR3 size: 11 residues. V gave up 8 bases and J gave up 4 bases, with 3 bases separating them.

This clone has just a few counts. The rearrangement uses TRBV5-1 and TRBJ1-1; no reliable D call. Trimming pared 0 bases from V and 7 bases from J, leaving 13 bases between. Germline assignment: CDR1 SGHRS and CDR2 YFSETQ. This CDR3 has 14 amino acids. Here the CDR3 reads CASSLGAGYIEAFF. CDR3 coding DNA: TGCGCCAGCAGCTTGGGGGCGGGATATATTGAAGCTTTCTTT.

The J gene is TRBJ1-3, the V gene TRBV5-5; no clear D. Germline V gene lookup returns CDR1 SGHKS and CDR2 YYEKEE (reference sequence). The CDR3 consists of 16 residues. Trimming shortened V by 1 base and J by 0 bases, and 11 bases separated the two germline ends. The CDR3 region has the DNA TGTGCCAGCAGCTTGAGGGAGAAGGTCTCTGGAAACACCATATATTTT. Its protein is CASSLREKVSGNTIYF.

The chain employs TRBV2 and TRBJ2-1; D might be TRBD1 (5 bases). The CDR3 runs to 15 residues. Germline V CDR1 and CDR2: SNHLY, FYNNEI. V was shortened by 0 bases and J by 3 bases, with 9 bases between the two germline ends. CDR3 coding DNA: TGTGCCAGCAGTGAAGCGTCAGGGTTCTACAATGAGCAGTTCTTC. Translation gives CASSEASGFYNEQFF. Drawing the rest from reference TRBV2 and TRBJ2-1, the complete variable domain is EPEVTQTPSHQVTQMGQEVILRCVPISNHLYFYWYRQILGQKVEFLVSFYNNEISEKSEIFDDQFSVERPDGSNFTLKIRSTKLEDSAMYFCASSEASGFYNEQFFGPGTRLTVL.

The genes are TRBV5-6 and TRBJ2-5; weak D call: TRBD1 (5 bases). This CDR3 comprises 12 residues. CDR1 and CDR2 from the germline V gene are SGHDT and YYEEEE. With 4 bases removed from V and 7 bases from J, the gap between germline ends came to 11 bases. This chain's CDR3 is CASSQRQGTQYF. CDR3 nucleotide sequence: TGTGCCAGCAGCCAACGGCAGGGGACCCAGTACTTC.

V usage is TRBV11-2 and J usage is TRBJ1-6, with 7 bases identical to TRBD1. V shed 3 bases, J shed 6 bases, and the junction held 2 bases outside the gene matches. The V gene's germline CDR1 is SGHAT and CDR2 FQNNGV. The CDR3 spans 14 residues. In DNA, the CDR3 is TGTGCCAGCAGCTTTACAGGGGTTAATTCACCCCTCCACTTT. It is translated as CASSFTGVNSPLHF.

The chain couples TRBV29-1 to TRBJ1-1, with D possibly matching TRBD1 (5 bases). This CDR3 spans 11 amino acids. V lost 5 bases to trimming and J lost 7 bases, with 11 bases between them. Germline lookup yields CDR1 SQVTM and CDR2 ANQGSEA. CDR3 in DNA: TGCAGCGTTCATACAGGTAATGAAGCTTTCTTT. This gives the protein CSVHTGNEAFF.

This rearrangement joins TRBV11-2 to TRBJ2-7; tentative D call: TRBD1 (7 bases). V was trimmed by 4 bases and J by 3 bases, leaving 16 bases between them. There are 15 residues in the CDR3. CDR1 and CDR2 from the germline V gene are SGHAT and FQNNGV. The CDR3 region has the DNA TGTGCCAGCAGCTCCATCCGACAGGGACTCTACGAGCAGTACTTC. Residues: CASSSIRQGLYEQYF.

The chain recombines TRBV5-1 with TRBJ2-3; possible D gene TRBD2, 5 bases. Germline V lookup: CDR1 SGHRS, CDR2 YFSETQ. The CDR3 runs to 15 residues. The V end lost 4 bases, the J end lost 0 bases, and 12 bases lay between the germline ends. The CDR3 loop reads CASSADLPSTDTQYF. As DNA, the CDR3 is TGCGCCAGCAGCGCGGACTTACCTAGCACAGATACGCAGTATTTT.

The V call is TRBV25-1, the J call TRBJ2-6; the match to TRBD1 covers 8 bases. The CDR3 extends over 17 amino acids. J gave up 4 bases and V 3 bases, and 8 bases lay outside the gene matches. Looked up from germline, CDR1 is MGHDK and CDR2 is SYGVNS. The CDR3 nucleotides are TGTGCCAGCAGTGACCCCAGGGGGCAGGCAGGGGCCAACGTCCTGACTTTC. It translates to CASSDPRGQAGANVLTF. Together with reference TRBV25-1 and TRBJ2-6, the CDR3 gives the full variable domain: EADIYQTPRYLVIGTGKKITLECSQTMGHDKMYWYQQDPGMELHLIHYSYGVNSTEKGDLSSESTVSRIRTEHFPLTLESARPSHTSQYLCASSDPRGQAGANVLTFGAGSRLTVL.

The chain combines TRBV11-2 with TRBJ1-6; the D gene is possibly TRBD1 (6 bases). The ends were cut back, 6 bases at V and 8 bases at J, with 20 bases in the middle. Germline CDR1 and CDR2: SGHAT and FQNNGV. The CDR3 is 16 amino acids. CDR3: CASRRGLSLADSPLHF. In nucleotides, the CDR3 is TGTGCCAGCAGGAGGGGGTTATCCTTGGCTGATTCACCCCTCCACTTT.

The CDR3 DNA is TGCGCCAGCAGGGGACTAAACTCCTACGAGCAGTACTTC. Translated: CASRGLNSYEQYF. V usage is TRBV5-1 and J usage is TRBJ2-7, with 7 bases matching TRBD2. The CDR3 loop spans 13 amino acids. The ends lost 5 bases at V and 0 bases at J; junction bases unmatched: 2. Germline values: CDR1 SGHRS, CDR2 YFSETQ.

The chain uses TRBV11-2 and TRBJ1-2; TRBD1 agrees at 8 bases. The CDR3 has 15 residues. CDR1 and CDR2 from the germline V gene are SGHAT and FQNNGV. The J segment lost 0 bases and the V segment lost 1 base, leaving 1 base of the junction unmatched. The DNA of the CDR3 is TGTGCCAGCAGCTTAGGGACAGGGACTAACTATGGCTACACCTTC. Its protein is CASSLGTGTNYGYTF.

This clone was recorded only once. The chain uses TRBV9 and TRBJ1-1, with D possibly being TRBD1 (5 bases). CDR1 and CDR2 from the germline V gene are SGDLS and YYNGEE. V lost 2 bases and J lost 1, with 6 bases in between. The CDR3 consists of 13 residues. The CDR3 DNA follows: TGTGCCAGCAGCGTTCAGGGGAACACTGAAGCTTTCTTT. Translating it yields CASSVQGNTEAFF.